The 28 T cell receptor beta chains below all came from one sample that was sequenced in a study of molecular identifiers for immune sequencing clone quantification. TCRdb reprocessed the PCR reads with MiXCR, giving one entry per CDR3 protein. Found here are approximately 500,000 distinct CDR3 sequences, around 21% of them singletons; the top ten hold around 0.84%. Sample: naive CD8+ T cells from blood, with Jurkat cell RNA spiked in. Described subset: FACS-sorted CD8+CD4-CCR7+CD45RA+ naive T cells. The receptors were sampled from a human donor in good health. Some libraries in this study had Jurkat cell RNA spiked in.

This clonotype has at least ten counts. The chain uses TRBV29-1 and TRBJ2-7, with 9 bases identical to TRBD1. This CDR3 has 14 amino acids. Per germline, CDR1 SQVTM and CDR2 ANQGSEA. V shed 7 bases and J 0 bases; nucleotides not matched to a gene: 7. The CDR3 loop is CSASGQGSSYEQYF. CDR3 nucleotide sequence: TGCAGCGCCTCCGGACAGGGGAGCTCCTACGAGCAGTACTTC.

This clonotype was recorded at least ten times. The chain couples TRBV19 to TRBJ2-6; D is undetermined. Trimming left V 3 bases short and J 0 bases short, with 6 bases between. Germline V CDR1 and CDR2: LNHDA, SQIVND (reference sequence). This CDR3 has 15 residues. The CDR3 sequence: CASSMWGSGANVLTF. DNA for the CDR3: TGTGCCAGTAGTATGTGGGGCTCTGGGGCCAACGTCCTGACTTTC.

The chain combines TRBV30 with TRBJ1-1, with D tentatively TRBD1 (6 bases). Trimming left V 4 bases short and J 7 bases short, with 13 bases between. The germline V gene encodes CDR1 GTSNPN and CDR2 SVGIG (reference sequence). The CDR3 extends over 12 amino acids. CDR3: CAWKQGVFEAFF. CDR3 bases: TGTGCCTGGAAACAGGGAGTTTTTGAAGCTTTCTTT.

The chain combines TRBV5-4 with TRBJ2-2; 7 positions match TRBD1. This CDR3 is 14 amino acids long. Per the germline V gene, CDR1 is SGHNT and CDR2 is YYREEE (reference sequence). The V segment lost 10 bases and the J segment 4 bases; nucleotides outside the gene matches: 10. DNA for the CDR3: TGTGCCGCCCGTACAGGGGATGGCACCGGGGAGCTGTTTTTT. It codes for CAARTGDGTGELFF.

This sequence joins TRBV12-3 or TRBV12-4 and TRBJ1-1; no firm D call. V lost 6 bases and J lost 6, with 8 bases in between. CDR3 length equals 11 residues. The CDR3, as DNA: TGTGCCAGCAGCCATGGGCCTGAAGCTTTCTTT. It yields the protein CASSHGPEAFF.

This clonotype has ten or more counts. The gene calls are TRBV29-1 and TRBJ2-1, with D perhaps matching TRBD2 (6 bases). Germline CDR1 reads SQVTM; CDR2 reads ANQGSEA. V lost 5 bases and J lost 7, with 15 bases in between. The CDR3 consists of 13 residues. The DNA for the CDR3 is TGCAGCGTTCGGAGCGGGTTGGGGAATGAGCAGTTCTTC. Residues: CSVRSGLGNEQFF.

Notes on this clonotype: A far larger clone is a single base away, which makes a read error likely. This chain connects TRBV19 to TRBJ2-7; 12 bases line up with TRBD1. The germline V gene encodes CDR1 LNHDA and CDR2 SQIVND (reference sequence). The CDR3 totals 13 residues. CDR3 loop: CASSGTGGYGQYF. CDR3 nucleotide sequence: TGTGCCTCTTCCGGGACAGGGGGCTACGGGCAGTACTTC. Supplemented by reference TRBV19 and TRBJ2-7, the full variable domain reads DGGITQSPKYLFRKEGQNVTLSCEQNLNHDAMYWYRQDPGQGLRLIYYSQIVNDFQKGDIAEGYSVSREKKESFPLTVTSAQKNPTAFYLCASSGTGGYGQYFGPGTRLTVT.

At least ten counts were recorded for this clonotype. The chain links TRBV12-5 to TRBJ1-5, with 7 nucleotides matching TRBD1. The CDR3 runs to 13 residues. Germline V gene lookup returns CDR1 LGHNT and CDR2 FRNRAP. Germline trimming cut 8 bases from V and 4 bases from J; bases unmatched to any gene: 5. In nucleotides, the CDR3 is TGTGCTAGTCAGAAGGGGGCTAATCAGCCCCAGCATTTT. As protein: CASQKGANQPQHF.

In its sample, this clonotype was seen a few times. The CDR3 region has the DNA TGTGCCAGCAGTTACTCCACAGAGGGGGGGTGCAATGAGCAGTTCTTC. As protein: CASSYSTEGGCNEQFF. The chain links TRBV6-2 or TRBV6-3 to TRBJ2-1, with a weak D call TRBD2 (7 bases). Germline CDR1 MNHEY, CDR2 SVGEGT. Trimming stripped 0 bases from V and 6 bases from J, with 15 bases between. The length of the CDR3 is 16 residues.

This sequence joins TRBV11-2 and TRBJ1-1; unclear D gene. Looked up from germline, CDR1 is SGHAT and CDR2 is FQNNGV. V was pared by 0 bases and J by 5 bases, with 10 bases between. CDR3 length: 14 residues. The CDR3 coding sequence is TGTGCCAGCAGCTTAGAATCCGGAGGGACTGAAGCTTTCTTT. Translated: CASSLESGGTEAFF.

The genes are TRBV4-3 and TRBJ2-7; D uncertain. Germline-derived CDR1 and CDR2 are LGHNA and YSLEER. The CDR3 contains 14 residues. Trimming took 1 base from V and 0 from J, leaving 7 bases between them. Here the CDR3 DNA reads TGCGCCAGCAGCCAAGGACGCCTCTCCTACGAGCAGTACTTC. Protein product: CASSQGRLSYEQYF.

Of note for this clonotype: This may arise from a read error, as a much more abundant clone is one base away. DNA of the CDR3: TGCGCCAGCAGCCGACGATCCCCCGGGACACCTAGCTACGAGCAGTACTTC. Translated, it gives CASSRRSPGTPSYEQYF. The chain recombines TRBV4-3 with TRBJ2-7; TRBD1 is a possible D gene (6 bases). V lost 4 bases and J lost 3, with 22 bases in between. The CDR3 runs to 17 residues. Per germline, CDR1 LGHNA and CDR2 YSLEER.

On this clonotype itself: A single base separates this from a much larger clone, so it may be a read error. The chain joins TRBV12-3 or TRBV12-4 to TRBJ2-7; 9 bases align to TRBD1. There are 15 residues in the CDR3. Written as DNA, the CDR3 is TGTGCCAGCAGTATGACCGGGACAGGGTCCTACGGGCAGTACTTC. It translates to CASSMTGTGSYGQYF.

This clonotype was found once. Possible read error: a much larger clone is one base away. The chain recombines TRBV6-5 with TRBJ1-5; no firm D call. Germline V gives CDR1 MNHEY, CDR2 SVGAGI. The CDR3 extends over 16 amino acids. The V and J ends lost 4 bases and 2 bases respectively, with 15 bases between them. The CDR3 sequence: CASSLLPRMGNQPQHF. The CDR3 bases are TGTGCCAGCAGTTTACTCCCGAGGATGGGCAATCAGCCCCAGCATTTT.

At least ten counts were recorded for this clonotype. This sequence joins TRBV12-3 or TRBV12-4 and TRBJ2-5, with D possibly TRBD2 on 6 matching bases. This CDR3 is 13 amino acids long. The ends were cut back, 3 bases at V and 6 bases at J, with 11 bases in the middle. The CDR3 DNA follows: TGTGCCAGCAGTTTCGTAGGGAGGAAGACCCAGTACTTC. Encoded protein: CASSFVGRKTQYF.

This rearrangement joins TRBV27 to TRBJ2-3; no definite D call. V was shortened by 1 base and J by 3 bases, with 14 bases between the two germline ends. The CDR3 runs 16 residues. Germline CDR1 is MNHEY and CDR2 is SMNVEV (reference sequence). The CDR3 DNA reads TGTGCCAGCAGTTTATTATCGACTTACATGACAGATACGCAGTATTTT. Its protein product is CASSLLSTYMTDTQYF.

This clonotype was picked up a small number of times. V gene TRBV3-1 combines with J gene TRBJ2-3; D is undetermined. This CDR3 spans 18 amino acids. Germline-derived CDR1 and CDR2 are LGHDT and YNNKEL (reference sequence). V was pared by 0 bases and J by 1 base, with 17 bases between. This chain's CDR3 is CASSQDLRRLDGTDTQYF. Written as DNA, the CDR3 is TGTGCCAGCAGCCAAGATCTGAGGCGGCTAGACGGCACAGATACGCAGTATTTT.

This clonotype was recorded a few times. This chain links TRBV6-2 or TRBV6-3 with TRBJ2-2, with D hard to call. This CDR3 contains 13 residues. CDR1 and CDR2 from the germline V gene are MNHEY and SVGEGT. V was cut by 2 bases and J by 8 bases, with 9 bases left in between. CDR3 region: CASSYPRGGELFF. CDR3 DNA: TGTGCCAGCAGTTACCCCCGTGGGGGGGAGCTGTTTTTT.

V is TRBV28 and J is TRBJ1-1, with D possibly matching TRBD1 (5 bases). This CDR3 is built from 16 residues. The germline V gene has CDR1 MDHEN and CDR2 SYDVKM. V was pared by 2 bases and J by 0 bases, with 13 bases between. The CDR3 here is CASSLRGGGLNTEAFF. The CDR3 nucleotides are TGTGCCAGCAGTTTAAGGGGCGGAGGACTGAACACTGAAGCTTTCTTT.

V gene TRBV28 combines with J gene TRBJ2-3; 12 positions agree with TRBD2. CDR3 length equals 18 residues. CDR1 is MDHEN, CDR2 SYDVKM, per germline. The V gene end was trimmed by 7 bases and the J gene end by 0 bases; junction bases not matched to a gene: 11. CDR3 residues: CASNTQTLAGGSTDTQYF. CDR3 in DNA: TGTGCCAGCAATACCCAAACACTAGCGGGAGGAAGCACAGATACGCAGTATTTT.

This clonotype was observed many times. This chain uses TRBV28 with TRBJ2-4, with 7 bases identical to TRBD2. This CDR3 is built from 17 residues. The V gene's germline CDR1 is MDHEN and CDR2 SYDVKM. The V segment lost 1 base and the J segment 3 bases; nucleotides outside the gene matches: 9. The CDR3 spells CASSLYASGVVKNIQYF. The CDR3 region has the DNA TGTGCCAGCAGTTTATATGCCAGCGGGGTGGTCAAAAACATTCAGTACTTC.

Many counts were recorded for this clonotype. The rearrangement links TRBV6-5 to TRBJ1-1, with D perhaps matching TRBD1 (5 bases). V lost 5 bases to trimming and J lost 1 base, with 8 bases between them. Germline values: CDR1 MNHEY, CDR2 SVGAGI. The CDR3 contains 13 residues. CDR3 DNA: TGTGCCAGCAGTCGGGGGACGAACACTGAAGCTTTCTTT. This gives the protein CASSRGTNTEAFF.

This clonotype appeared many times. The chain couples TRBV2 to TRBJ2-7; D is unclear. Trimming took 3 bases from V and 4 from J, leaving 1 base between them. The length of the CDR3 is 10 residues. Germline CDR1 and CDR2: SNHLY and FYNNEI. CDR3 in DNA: TGTGCCAGCAGTGAGTACGAGCAGTACTTC. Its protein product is CASSEYEQYF.

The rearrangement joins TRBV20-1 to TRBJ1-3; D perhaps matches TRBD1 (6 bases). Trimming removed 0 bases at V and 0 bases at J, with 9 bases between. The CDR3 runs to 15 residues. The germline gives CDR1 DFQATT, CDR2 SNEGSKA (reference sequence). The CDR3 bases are TGCAGTGCTAGAGATGACAGGTCCTCTGGAAACACCATATATTTT. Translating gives CSARDDRSSGNTIYF.

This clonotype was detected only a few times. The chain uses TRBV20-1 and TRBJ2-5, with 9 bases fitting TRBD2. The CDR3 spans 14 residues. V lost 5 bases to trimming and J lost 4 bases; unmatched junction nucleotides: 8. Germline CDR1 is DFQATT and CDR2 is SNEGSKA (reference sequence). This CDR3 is CSAAGGGRGETQYF. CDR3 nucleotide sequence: TGCAGTGCTGCGGGAGGGGGGCGAGGAGAGACCCAGTACTTC.

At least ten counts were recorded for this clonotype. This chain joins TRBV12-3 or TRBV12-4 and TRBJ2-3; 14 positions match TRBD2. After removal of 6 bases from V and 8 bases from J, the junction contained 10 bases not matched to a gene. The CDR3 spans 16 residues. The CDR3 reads CASSETGTSGSGTQYF. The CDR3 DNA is TGTGCCAGCAGCGAAACCGGGACTAGCGGGAGTGGTACGCAGTATTTT.

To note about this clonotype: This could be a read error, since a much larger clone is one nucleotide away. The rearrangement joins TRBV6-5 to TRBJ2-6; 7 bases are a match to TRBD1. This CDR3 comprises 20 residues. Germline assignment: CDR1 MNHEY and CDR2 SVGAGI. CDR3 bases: TGTGTCAGCAGGAGAGCAACAGGGGACCGAATGGACTCTGGGGCCAACGTCCTGACTTTC. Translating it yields CVSRRATGDRMDSGANVLTF.

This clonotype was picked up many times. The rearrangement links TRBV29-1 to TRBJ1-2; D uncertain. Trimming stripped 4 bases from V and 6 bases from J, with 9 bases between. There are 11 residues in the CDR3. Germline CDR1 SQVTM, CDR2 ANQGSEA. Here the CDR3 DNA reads TGCAGCGTTGCCCGAACAGATGGCTACACCTTC. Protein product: CSVARTDGYTF.